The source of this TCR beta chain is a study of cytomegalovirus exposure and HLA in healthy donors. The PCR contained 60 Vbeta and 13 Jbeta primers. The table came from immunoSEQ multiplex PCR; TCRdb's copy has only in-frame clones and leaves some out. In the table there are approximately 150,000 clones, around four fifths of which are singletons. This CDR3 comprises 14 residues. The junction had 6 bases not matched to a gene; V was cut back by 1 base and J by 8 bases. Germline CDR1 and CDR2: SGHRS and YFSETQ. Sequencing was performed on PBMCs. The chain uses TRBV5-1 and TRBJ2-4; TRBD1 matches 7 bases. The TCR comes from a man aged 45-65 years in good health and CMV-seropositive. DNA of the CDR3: TGCGCCAGCAGCTTGACGGGACAGTGGGACATTCAGTACTTC. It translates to CASSLTGQWDIQYF.